The clone carrying this T cell receptor beta chain was seen a handful of times. Antigen unknown. Assay used: immunoSEQ multiplex PCR; TCRdb lists only in-frame clones, some missing. The sample includes some 50,000 clones, around three fifths of them seen just once. The length of the CDR3 is 13 residues. Germline V gene sequence: CDR1 MNHNY, CDR2 SVGAGI (reference sequence). V lost 4 bases and J 2 bases, leaving 3 bases between the germline ends. These data are taken from a study of a mutant IDH1 vaccine in newly diagnosed glioma. The wider study: Radiotherapy, temozolomide, or both had been given previously, and both were given to most. The timing of visit V12 was week 35, and that of visit V13 was week 47.

Study-wide findings and caveats: Variations in leading peripheral T cell clonotypes appeared to have no connection with pseudoprogression.

The time point was: week 47, end of study. Every vaccination contained 300 ug of the mutant IDH1 20-mer peptide and was paired with topical imiquimod. The gene calls are TRBV6-6 and TRBJ1-6, with D unclear. Sequenced here: peripheral blood mononuclear cells (PBMCs), sampled from a glioma patient whose treatment included an IDH1 peptide vaccine. This sequence originates from a man aged 40-49 years with glioma. Some clones in this sample may be carry-over from other donors' samples. This CDR3 reads CASSSAYNSPLHF. CDR3 sequence (DNA): TGTGCCAGCAGTTCGGCCTATAATTCACCCCTCCACTTT.